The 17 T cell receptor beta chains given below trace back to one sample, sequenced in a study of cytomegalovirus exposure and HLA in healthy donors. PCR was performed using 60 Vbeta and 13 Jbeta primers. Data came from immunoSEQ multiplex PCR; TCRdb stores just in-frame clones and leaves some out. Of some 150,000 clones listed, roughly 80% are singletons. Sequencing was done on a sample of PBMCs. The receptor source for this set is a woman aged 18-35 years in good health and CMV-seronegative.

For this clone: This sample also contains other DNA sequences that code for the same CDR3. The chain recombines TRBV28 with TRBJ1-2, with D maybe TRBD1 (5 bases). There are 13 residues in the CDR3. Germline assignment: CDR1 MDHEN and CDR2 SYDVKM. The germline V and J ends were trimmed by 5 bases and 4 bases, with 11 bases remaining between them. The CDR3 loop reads CASSSGTLYGYTF. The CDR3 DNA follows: TGTGCCAGCAGTAGCGGGACCCTCTATGGCTACACCTTC.

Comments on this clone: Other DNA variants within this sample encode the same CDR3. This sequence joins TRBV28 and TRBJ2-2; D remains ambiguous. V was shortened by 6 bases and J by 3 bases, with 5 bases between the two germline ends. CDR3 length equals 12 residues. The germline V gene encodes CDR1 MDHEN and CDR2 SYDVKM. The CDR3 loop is CASSTYTGELFF. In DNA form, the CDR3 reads TGTGCCAGCAGCACATACACCGGGGAGCTGTTTTTT.

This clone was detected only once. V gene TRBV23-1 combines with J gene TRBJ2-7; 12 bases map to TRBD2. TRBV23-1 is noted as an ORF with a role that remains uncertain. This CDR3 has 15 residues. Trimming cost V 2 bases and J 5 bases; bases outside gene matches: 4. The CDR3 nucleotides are TGCGCCAGCAGTCAAACAACTAGCGGGAGGCACGAGCAGTACTTC. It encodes CASSQTTSGRHEQYF.

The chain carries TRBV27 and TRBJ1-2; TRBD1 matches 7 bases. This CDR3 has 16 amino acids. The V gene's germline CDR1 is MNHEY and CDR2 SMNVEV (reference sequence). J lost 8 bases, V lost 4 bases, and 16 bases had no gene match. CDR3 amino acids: CASSSPDRVDFSGYTF. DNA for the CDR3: TGTGCCAGCAGTTCGCCAGACAGGGTCGACTTTAGCGGCTACACCTTC.

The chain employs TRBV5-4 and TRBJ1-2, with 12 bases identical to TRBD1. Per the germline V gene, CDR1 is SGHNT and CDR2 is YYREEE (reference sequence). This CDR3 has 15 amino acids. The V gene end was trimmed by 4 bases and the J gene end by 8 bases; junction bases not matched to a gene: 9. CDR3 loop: CASSPSRDRGPGYTF. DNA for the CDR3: TGTGCCAGCAGCCCCTCCCGGGACAGGGGGCCAGGCTACACCTTC.

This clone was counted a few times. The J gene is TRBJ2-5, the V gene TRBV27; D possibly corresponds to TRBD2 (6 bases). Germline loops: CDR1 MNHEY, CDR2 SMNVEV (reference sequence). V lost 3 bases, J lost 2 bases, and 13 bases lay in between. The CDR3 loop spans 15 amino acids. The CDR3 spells CASSFGGWGQETQYF. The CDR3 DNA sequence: TGTGCCAGCAGTTTCGGGGGTTGGGGGCAAGAGACCCAGTACTTC.

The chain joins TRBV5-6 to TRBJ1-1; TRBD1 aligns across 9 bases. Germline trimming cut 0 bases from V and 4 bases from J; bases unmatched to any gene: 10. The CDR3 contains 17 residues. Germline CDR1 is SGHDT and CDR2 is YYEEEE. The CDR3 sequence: CASSLVQQGAWGTEAFF. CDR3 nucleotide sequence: TGTGCCAGCAGCTTGGTTCAACAGGGGGCTTGGGGCACTGAAGCTTTCTTT.

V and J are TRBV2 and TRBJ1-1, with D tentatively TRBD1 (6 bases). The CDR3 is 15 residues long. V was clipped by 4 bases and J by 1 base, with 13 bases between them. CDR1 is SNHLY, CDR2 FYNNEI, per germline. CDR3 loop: CASSVAGQPNTEAFF. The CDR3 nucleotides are TGTGCCAGCAGTGTGGCTGGACAGCCGAACACTGAAGCTTTCTTT.

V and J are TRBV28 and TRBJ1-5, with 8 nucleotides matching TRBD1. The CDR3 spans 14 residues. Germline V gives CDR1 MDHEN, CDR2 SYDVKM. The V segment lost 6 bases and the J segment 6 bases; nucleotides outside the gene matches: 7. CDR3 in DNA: TGTGCCAGCAGGCGAGACAGGGGAGGTCAGCCCCAGCATTTT. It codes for CASRRDRGGQPQHF.

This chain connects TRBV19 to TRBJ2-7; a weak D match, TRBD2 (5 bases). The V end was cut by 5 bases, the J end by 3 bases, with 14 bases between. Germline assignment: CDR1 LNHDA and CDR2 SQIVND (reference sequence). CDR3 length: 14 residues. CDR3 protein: CASSPGSTSYEQYF. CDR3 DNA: TGTGCCAGTAGTCCGGGATCGACGAGCTACGAGCAGTACTTC.

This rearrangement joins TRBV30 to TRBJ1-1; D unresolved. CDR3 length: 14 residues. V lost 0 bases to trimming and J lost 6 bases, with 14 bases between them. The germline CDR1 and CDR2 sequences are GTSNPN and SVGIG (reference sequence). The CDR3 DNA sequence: TGTGCCTGGAGTGTACTTTCTTCCGTCTCTGAAGCTTTCTTT. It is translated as CAWSVLSSVSEAFF.

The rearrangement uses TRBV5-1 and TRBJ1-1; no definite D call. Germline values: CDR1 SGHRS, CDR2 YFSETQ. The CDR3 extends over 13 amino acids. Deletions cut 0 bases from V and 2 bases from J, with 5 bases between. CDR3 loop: CASSLAHNTEAFF. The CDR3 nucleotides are TGCGCCAGCAGCTTGGCCCATAACACTGAAGCTTTCTTT.

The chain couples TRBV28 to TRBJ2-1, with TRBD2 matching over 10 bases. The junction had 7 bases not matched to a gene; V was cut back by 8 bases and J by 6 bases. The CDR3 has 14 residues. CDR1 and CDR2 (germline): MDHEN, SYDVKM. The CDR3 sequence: CASQTSGPVNEQFF. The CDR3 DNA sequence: TGTGCCAGCCAGACTAGCGGGCCTGTCAATGAGCAGTTCTTC.

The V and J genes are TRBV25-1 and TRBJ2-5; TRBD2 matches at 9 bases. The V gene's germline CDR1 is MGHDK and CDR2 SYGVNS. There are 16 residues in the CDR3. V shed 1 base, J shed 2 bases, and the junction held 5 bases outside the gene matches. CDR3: CASSEFLTSGQETQYF. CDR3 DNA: TGTGCCAGCAGTGAATTCCTGACTAGCGGACAAGAGACCCAGTACTTC.

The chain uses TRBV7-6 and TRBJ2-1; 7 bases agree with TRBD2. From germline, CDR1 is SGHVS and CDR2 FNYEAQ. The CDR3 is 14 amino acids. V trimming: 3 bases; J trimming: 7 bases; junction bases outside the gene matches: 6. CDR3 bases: TGTGCCAGCAGCTTGGGGGTGGGAGGGAATGAGCAGTTCTTC. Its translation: CASSLGVGGNEQFF.

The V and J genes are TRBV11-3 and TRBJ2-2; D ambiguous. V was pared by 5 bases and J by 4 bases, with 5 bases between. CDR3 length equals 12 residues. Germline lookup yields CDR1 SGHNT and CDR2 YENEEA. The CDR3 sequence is CASSLSTGELFF. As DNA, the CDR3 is TGTGCCAGCAGCCTAAGCACCGGGGAGCTGTTTTTT.

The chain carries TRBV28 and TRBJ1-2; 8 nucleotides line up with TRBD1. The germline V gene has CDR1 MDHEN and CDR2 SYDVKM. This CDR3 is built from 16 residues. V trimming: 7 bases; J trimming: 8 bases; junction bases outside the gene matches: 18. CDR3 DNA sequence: TGTGCCAGCACCCCCCCCGTGGGACAGGCTAACGAGGGCTACACCTTC. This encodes CASTPPVGQANEGYTF.